Each of the 18 T cell receptor beta chains below was sequenced from the same sample in a study of blood T cells in healthy people across ages. Alongside a J-beta primer mix, a sample-barcoded 5' primer served in a second PCR lasting about 6 to 12 cycles. Using its own MiXCR run on the 5' RACE reads, TCRdb lists one record per CDR3 protein. Among 1,500,000 or so distinct CDR3 sequences listed, roughly 59% were seen once. The sequenced sample consisted of blood. The receptors shown here come from a man younger than 35 in good health.

The gene calls are TRBV7-9 and TRBJ1-2; D might be TRBD1 (5 bases). The CDR3 runs to 14 residues. The ends were cut back, 4 bases at V and 4 bases at J, with 13 bases in the middle. Germline values: CDR1 SEHNR, CDR2 FQNEAQ (reference sequence). The CDR3 here is CASSSPPGTYGYTF. In nucleotides, the CDR3 is TGTGCCAGCAGCTCCCCCCCGGGGACCTATGGCTACACCTTC.

The chain combines TRBV5-1 with TRBJ2-7; possibly TRBD1 for D (6 bases). The V gene's germline CDR1 is SGHRS and CDR2 YFSETQ. The CDR3 is 15 amino acids. V was shortened by 5 bases and J by 2 bases, with 17 bases between the two germline ends. As DNA, the CDR3 is TGCGCCAGCAGTTCAACAGGGAGAGGGCCCTACGAGCAGTACTTC. Translating gives CASSSTGRGPYEQYF.

Of note for this clonotype: At one boundary the junction diverges from the germline segment, which might be a read error. The J gene is TRBJ1-4, the V gene TRBV29-1; 7 bases match TRBD1. There are 12 residues in the CDR3. Germline V lookup: CDR1 SQVTM, CDR2 ANQGSEA. Here the CDR3 reads CSAGQAKEKLFF. The CDR3 DNA sequence: TGCAGCGCCGGACAGGCTAAAGAAAAACTGTTTTTT.

Only a few counts were recorded for this clonotype. The chain uses TRBV6-6 and TRBJ2-7, with a weak D call TRBD1 (6 bases). The CDR3 has 13 amino acids. V shed 6 bases and J shed 9 bases, with 18 bases lying between them. Per germline, CDR1 MNHNY and CDR2 SVGAGI (reference sequence). This CDR3 reads CASSHNGQSGQYF. Here the CDR3 DNA reads TGTGCCAGCAGCCACAATGGACAGTCAGGGCAGTACTTC.

J is TRBJ1-4 and V is TRBV20-1; tentatively, D is TRBD1 (5 bases). CDR3 length: 12 amino acids. CDR1 is DFQATT and CDR2 is SNEGSKA in the germline V gene (reference sequence). V was clipped by 5 bases and J by 5 bases, with 9 bases between them. The CDR3 DNA reads as TGCAGTGCTCGGGACGGAAATGAAAAACTGTTTTTT. It yields the protein CSARDGNEKLFF.

This clonotype was counted between two and nine times. The V and J genes are TRBV12-3 or TRBV12-4 and TRBJ1-5; tentatively, D is TRBD1 (5 bases). CDR3 size: 14 residues. Trimming shortened V by 7 bases and J by 4 bases, and 14 bases separated the two germline ends. CDR3 residues: CASTLGTSNQPQHF. CDR3 sequence (DNA): TGTGCCAGCACCCTAGGGACTTCAAATCAGCCCCAGCATTTT.

V and J are TRBV12-3 or TRBV12-4 and TRBJ2-1; 7 bases match TRBD1. There are 15 residues in the CDR3. Losses at the gene ends were 5 bases for V and 5 bases for J; bases not matched to a gene: 9. The CDR3: CASSGDRVLHNEQFF. The CDR3, as DNA: TGTGCCAGCAGTGGAGACAGGGTACTCCACAATGAGCAGTTCTTC.

The chain links TRBV24-1 to TRBJ2-1; 9 bases line up with TRBD2. The J segment lost 9 bases and the V segment lost 9 bases, leaving 8 bases of the junction unmatched. The CDR3 spans 13 residues. The V gene's germline CDR1 is KGHDR and CDR2 SFDVKD. The CDR3 coding sequence is TGTGCCACCGGGGTAGCGGGAGCGAGTGAGCAGTTCTTC. Translating gives CATGVAGASEQFF.

The sample holds a few counts of this clonotype. The rearrangement uses TRBV12-3 or TRBV12-4 and TRBJ1-2; tentatively, D is TRBD1 (6 bases). The CDR3 is 17 residues long. V was cut by 2 bases and J by 6 bases, with 22 bases left in between. The CDR3 nucleotides are TGTGCCAGCAGTTTATGGATACTACAGGGCGGCCGGAATGGCTACACCTTC. It translates to CASSLWILQGGRNGYTF.

The table lists this clonotype with a few counts. V and J are TRBV29-1 and TRBJ1-1; TRBD1 is a possible D gene (5 bases). The CDR3 spans 14 residues. The V gene lost 7 bases and the J gene lost 4 bases, with 19 bases spanning the gap. Germline V gene sequence: CDR1 SQVTM, CDR2 ANQGSEA. CDR3 nucleotide sequence: TGCAGCGGCCGTATGGGGGGTCGGACCACTGAAGCTTTCTTT. This translates into CSGRMGGRTTEAFF. Full variable domain (missing parts from reference TRBV29-1 and TRBJ1-1): SAVISQKPSRDICQRGTSLTIQCQVDSQVTMMFWYRQQPGQSLTLIATANQGSEATYESGFVIDKFPISRPNLTFSTLTVSNMSPEDSSIYLCSGRMGGRTTEAFFGQGTRLTVV.

The rearrangement links TRBV7-2 to TRBJ2-3; 10 bases align to TRBD2. The CDR3 loop spans 13 amino acids. Germline loops: CDR1 SGHTA, CDR2 FQGNSA. The J segment lost 8 bases and the V segment lost 5 bases, leaving 4 bases of the junction unmatched. The CDR3 region has the DNA TGTGCCAGCAGCCAACTAGCGGGGTTTACGCAGTATTTT. It translates to CASSQLAGFTQYF.

The V call is TRBV5-1, the J call TRBJ1-5; TRBD1 is a possible D gene (5 bases). The CDR3 contains 15 residues. The ends were cut back, 1 base at V and 4 bases at J, with 12 bases in the middle. Germline CDR1 is SGHRS and CDR2 is YFSETQ. CDR3 nucleotide sequence: TGCGCCAGCAGCTTGTCCGGCGAGGGGAATCAGCCCCAGCATTTT. Protein sequence: CASSLSGEGNQPQHF.

The V and J genes are TRBV2 and TRBJ2-7; 9 bases agree with TRBD2. In germline, CDR1 is SNHLY, CDR2 FYNNEI. The trim removed 6 bases at V and 4 bases at J, leaving 7 bases unmatched. There are 14 residues in the CDR3. The chain's CDR3 is CASSRLLAGYEQYF. The CDR3, as DNA: TGTGCCAGCAGCCGTCTCCTAGCGGGATACGAGCAGTACTTC.

For the CDR3, the DNA is TGTGCCAGCAGTTGCTCGAGGTGGGAGTGGGCCAAAAACATTCAGTACTTC. Amino acid sequence: CASSCSRWEWAKNIQYF. This chain links TRBV6-5 with TRBJ2-4; TRBD2 might be the D (5 bases). Trimming cost V 4 bases and J 1 base, with 17 bases left between them. This CDR3 comprises 17 residues. Germline V lookup: CDR1 MNHEY, CDR2 SVGAGI.

This sequence joins TRBV25-1 and TRBJ2-2, with D perhaps TRBD2 (6 bases). The CDR3 is made up of 16 amino acids. Trimming cost V 7 bases and J 8 bases, with 23 bases left between them. CDR1 is MGHDK and CDR2 is SYGVNS in the germline V gene. The CDR3 is CASIGSVGRQGGELFF. CDR3 coding DNA: TGTGCCAGCATCGGGAGTGTTGGGAGACAAGGTGGGGAGCTGTTTTTT.

This clonotype showed up just a few times. V is TRBV4-1 and J is TRBJ2-2; the match to TRBD2 covers 14 bases. The CDR3 is made up of 18 amino acids. V dropped 5 bases and J dropped 3; count of bases not matched to a gene: 8. Looked up from germline, CDR1 is MGHRA and CDR2 is YSYEKL. CDR3 residues: CASSFGLAGGWDTGELFF. CDR3 in DNA: TGCGCCAGCAGCTTCGGACTAGCGGGAGGCTGGGACACCGGGGAGCTGTTTTTT.

The chain has TRBV29-1 and TRBJ2-7; 8 bases agree with TRBD1. CDR1 is SQVTM, CDR2 ANQGSEA, per germline. The CDR3 contains 12 residues. The V and J ends lost 3 bases and 6 bases, in that order; junction bases with no gene match: 4. This chain's CDR3 is CSVDAQGAEQYF. DNA of the CDR3: TGCAGCGTTGACGCGCAGGGGGCCGAGCAGTACTTC.

The chain joins TRBV4-2 to TRBJ1-4; D uncertain. CDR3 length: 15 residues. Germline CDR1 is LGHNA and CDR2 is YNFKEQ. V lost 1 base and J lost 1, with 7 bases in between. CDR3: CASSQVDLTNEKLFF. CDR3 sequence (DNA): TGTGCCAGCAGCCAAGTGGACTTAACTAATGAAAAACTGTTTTTT.